The 28 T cell receptor beta chains below all came from one sample that was sequenced in a study of immune characterization of retroperitoneal liposarcoma. In TCRdb, the PCR reads were re-called with MiXCR into one record per CDR3 protein. The data show over 8,000 distinct CDR3 sequences, roughly 28% seen once. Sequencing was done on a sample of blood. The receptors shown here come from a male donor with retroperitoneal liposarcoma.

The gene calls are TRBV6-2 or TRBV6-3 and TRBJ1-4, with D possibly matching TRBD1 (6 bases). The germline gives CDR1 MNHEY, CDR2 SVGEGT. This CDR3 is built from 10 residues. CDR3 amino acids: CTWGRRKLFF. The DNA of the CDR3 is TGTACGTGGGGGCGGAGGAAACTGTTTTTT.

This clonotype has a handful of counts. The V and J genes are TRBV27 and TRBJ2-1, with D possibly being TRBD1 or TRBD2 (5 bases each). Per the germline V gene, CDR1 is MNHEY and CDR2 is SMNVEV (reference sequence). The V end lost 4 bases, the J end lost 6 bases, and 13 bases lay between the germline ends. The CDR3 extends over 14 amino acids. The CDR3 here is CASSSHRDPNEQFF. The CDR3 DNA reads as TGTGCCAGCAGTTCCCACCGGGACCCCAATGAGCAGTTCTTC.

With regard to this clonotype: Possible read error: a much larger clone is one base away. This sequence joins TRBV6-5 and TRBJ2-1; TRBD2 matches at 9 bases. The CDR3 is 12 amino acids. Germline loops: CDR1 MNHEY, CDR2 SVGAGI. CDR3 sequence reads: CATAGGVETQFF. The CDR3 nucleotides read TGTGCTACCGCGGGGGGGGTGGAGACCCAGTTCTTC.

The gene calls are TRBV6-5 and TRBJ2-4, with TRBD2 matching over 8 bases. The DNA end is more similar to TRBJ2-7, so the J call may be wrong. Per germline, CDR1 MNHEY and CDR2 SVGAGI. CDR3 length: 15 amino acids. CDR3 loop: CASLDRRLATHEQYF. The CDR3 DNA reads as TGTGCCAGCCTGGACCGGAGACTAGCGACCCACGAGCAGTACTTC.

The genes are TRBV12-3 or TRBV12-4 and TRBJ2-2; D is unresolved. The CDR3 covers 13 residues. V was clipped by 0 bases and J by 6 bases, with 5 bases between them. The chain's CDR3 is CASSLARPGELFF. DNA for the CDR3: TGTGCCAGCAGTTTAGCTAGGCCCGGGGAGCTGTTTTTT.

This clonotype was picked up many times. The V gene is TRBV27, the J gene TRBJ1-6; D is undetermined. Germline-derived CDR1 and CDR2 are MNHEY and SMNVEV (reference sequence). The V gene lost 3 bases and the J gene lost 6 bases, with 12 bases spanning the gap. The CDR3 contains 15 residues. The CDR3 sequence: CASSFSGGVNSPLHF. CDR3 bases: TGTGCCAGCAGTTTTTCAGGAGGAGTTAATTCACCCCTCCACTTT.

V usage is TRBV6-1 and J usage is TRBJ1-5; D may be TRBD1 (5 bases). V dropped 4 bases and J dropped 4 bases, with 14 bases sitting between them. Per germline, CDR1 MNHNS and CDR2 SASEGT. This CDR3 is 15 amino acids long. The CDR3 here is CASSGLGEPNQPQHF. DNA for the CDR3: TGTGCCAGCAGTGGGTTAGGGGAACCGAATCAGCCCCAGCATTTT.

This clonotype was counted only a few times. This chain connects TRBV27 to TRBJ2-1; the D is unclear. V was trimmed by 6 bases and J by 0 bases, leaving 6 bases between them. This CDR3 spans 13 amino acids. Per the germline V gene, CDR1 is MNHEY and CDR2 is SMNVEV (reference sequence). DNA for the CDR3: TGTGCCAGCAGACCGAGCTCCTACAATGAGCAGTTCTTC. Translation gives CASRPSSYNEQFF.

The V gene is TRBV6-1, the J gene TRBJ2-3; 7 nucleotides line up with TRBD2. J was trimmed by 8 bases and V by 1 base; bases with no gene match: 9. The CDR3 spans 15 residues. The germline V gene has CDR1 MNHNS and CDR2 SASEGT. The CDR3 DNA sequence: TGTGCCAGCAGTGAAGAAGTGGGAGGGGACGGTACGCAGTATTTT. Its translation: CASSEEVGGDGTQYF.

This chain joins TRBV6-1 and TRBJ1-5; 7 bases agree with TRBD1. This CDR3 has 13 residues. CDR1 is MNHNS and CDR2 is SASEGT in the germline V gene. V lost 6 bases to trimming and J lost 4 bases; unmatched junction nucleotides: 3. The DNA of the CDR3 is TGTGCCAGCAGCGGGACAGCTAATCAGCCCCAGCATTTT. Translating it yields CASSGTANQPQHF.

The chain links TRBV10-3 to TRBJ1-2, with TRBD1 as a possible D gene (6 bases). CDR1 and CDR2 (germline): ENHRY, SYGVKD. V dropped 6 bases and J dropped 4 bases, with 15 bases sitting between them. The CDR3 is 14 residues long. CDR3 DNA sequence: TGTGCCATCAGACAAGAGGGGGTCCCCTATGGCTACACCTTC. Amino acid sequence: CAIRQEGVPYGYTF.

The chain has TRBV5-1 and TRBJ2-2; D unclear. The CDR3 has 13 amino acids. Looked up from germline, CDR1 is SGHRS and CDR2 is YFSETQ. V shed 4 bases and J shed 2 bases, with 6 bases lying between them. The CDR3 coding sequence is TGCGCCAGCAGCGCTACTAACACCGGGGAGCTGTTTTTT. This sequence encodes CASSATNTGELFF.

V usage is TRBV20-1 and J usage is TRBJ2-1, with 9 positions matching TRBD1. This CDR3 comprises 14 residues. The V and J ends lost 8 bases and 6 bases, in that order; junction bases with no gene match: 11. The germline V gene encodes CDR1 DFQATT and CDR2 SNEGSKA (reference sequence). This chain's CDR3 is CSTVRDRASNEQFF. CDR3 DNA sequence: TGCAGTACGGTCCGGGACAGGGCGTCCAATGAGCAGTTCTTC.

The chain employs TRBV6-1 and TRBJ2-3; 10 bases fit TRBD2. The germline CDR1 and CDR2 sequences are MNHNS and SASEGT. This CDR3 has 15 residues. Unmatched junction bases numbered 7, after V lost 6 bases and J lost 4 bases. CDR3 in DNA: TGTGCCAGCAGCCCCCTAGCGGGAGAGCCAGATACGCAGTATTTT. Protein: CASSPLAGEPDTQYF.

The sample holds many counts of this clonotype. V and J are TRBV6-1 and TRBJ2-2; D possibly corresponds to TRBD1 (5 bases). Germline lookup yields CDR1 MNHNS and CDR2 SASEGT. The germline V and J ends were trimmed by 7 bases and 4 bases, with 19 bases remaining between them. This CDR3 spans 16 amino acids. The CDR3 is CASNSDQGWITGELFF. The CDR3 DNA is TGTGCCAGCAATTCTGACCAGGGCTGGATCACCGGGGAGCTGTTTTTT.

Sample share makes this clonotype medium-sized. The rearrangement uses TRBV4-1 and TRBJ2-3; 7 bases map to TRBD2. The trim removed 0 bases at V and 0 bases at J, leaving 12 bases unmatched. The CDR3 is 19 amino acids. CDR1 MGHRA and CDR2 YSYEKL come from the germline V gene. The CDR3 DNA reads as TGCGCCAGCAGCCAAGATCCGACCCGACTAGCCGCTAGCACAGATACGCAGTATTTT. Translation gives CASSQDPTRLAASTDTQYF.

Sample share makes this clonotype medium-sized. This chain links TRBV6-6 with TRBJ2-1; D perhaps matches TRBD1 (6 bases). Germline lookup yields CDR1 MNHNY and CDR2 SVGAGI (reference sequence). V gave up 8 bases and J gave up 10 bases, with 18 bases separating them. This CDR3 region has 13 residues. The CDR3 spells CASRRGRVHEQFF. In DNA form, the CDR3 reads TGTGCCAGCCGCAGGGGCAGGGTCCACGAGCAGTTCTTC.

This clonotype qualifies as large (0.1 to 1%). The CDR3 is CASSLLGTGIQETQYF. The DNA of the CDR3 is TGTGCCAGCAGCCTTTTGGGGACAGGGATTCAAGAGACCCAGTACTTC. The chain carries TRBV11-3 and TRBJ2-5; 9 bases fit TRBD1. Germline values: CDR1 SGHNT, CDR2 YENEEA. The CDR3 has 16 residues. The V gene end was trimmed by 5 bases and the J gene end by 2 bases; junction bases not matched to a gene: 9.

V gene TRBV10-3 combines with J gene TRBJ1-4, with a weak D call TRBD1 (6 bases). Between the trimmed V and J ends, which lost 2 bases and 7 bases, there was a span of 11 bases. The CDR3 has 14 residues. The V gene's germline CDR1 is ENHRY and CDR2 SYGVKD. CDR3 region: CAISETGILEKLFF. For the CDR3, the DNA is TGTGCCATCAGTGAGACAGGGATACTTGAAAAACTGTTTTTT.

This clonotype was counted a few times. The chain has TRBV28 and TRBJ1-1; 8 positions match TRBD1. The CDR3 totals 14 residues. V was clipped by 11 bases and J by 0 bases; unmatched bases: 8. Germline loops: CDR1 MDHEN, CDR2 SYDVKM. The CDR3 nucleotides read TGTGCCGCAGCATCGGGACAGGTGAACACTGAAGCTTTCTTT. Its protein is CAAASGQVNTEAFF.

This clonotype was observed many times. This sequence joins TRBV6-1 and TRBJ2-1; perhaps TRBD2 as D (7 bases). This CDR3 has 16 residues. The ends were cut back, 5 bases at V and 2 bases at J, with 16 bases in the middle. Germline V lookup: CDR1 MNHNS, CDR2 SASEGT. The CDR3 nucleotides are TGTGCCAGCAGTAACTTGGGGGGGGGCCCCTACAATGAGCAGTTCTTC. It encodes CASSNLGGGPYNEQFF.

The table lists this clonotype with a few counts. This sequence joins TRBV6-5 and TRBJ2-2; 8 bases fit TRBD2. The germline V gene encodes CDR1 MNHEY and CDR2 SVGAGI. V lost 2 bases to trimming and J lost 4 bases; unmatched junction nucleotides: 12. This CDR3 spans 18 amino acids. As DNA, the CDR3 is TGTGCCAGCAGTTACACCTCCGGGACTAGGGCCGTCACCGGGGAGCTGTTTTTT. Encoded protein: CASSYTSGTRAVTGELFF.

This clonotype has just a few counts. The chain carries TRBV10-2 and TRBJ2-2; 10 bases align to TRBD2. From germline, CDR1 is WSHSY and CDR2 SAAADI. The CDR3 is 16 amino acids. Unmatched junction bases numbered 10, after V lost 6 bases and J lost 6 bases. CDR3 bases: TGCGCCAGCAGCGACAAAGCGGGGGGGCTGGCCGGGGAGCTGTTTTTT. This codes for CASSDKAGGLAGELFF.

This sequence joins TRBV11-1 and TRBJ1-1; tentative D call: TRBD1 (6 bases). CDR3 size: 13 residues. V was cut by 4 bases and J by 10 bases, with 16 bases left in between. Per germline, CDR1 SGHAT and CDR2 FQDESV (reference sequence). Here the CDR3 DNA reads TGTGCCAGCAGCTCCGCTACAGGGACGGGAGCTTTCTTT. The encoded protein is CASSSATGTGAFF.

In its sample, this clonotype was seen many times. The rearrangement joins TRBV6-5 to TRBJ2-3; the D is unclear. Per the germline V gene, CDR1 is MNHEY and CDR2 is SVGAGI. V was shortened by 2 bases and J by 3 bases, with 6 bases between the two germline ends. This CDR3 has 13 residues. The CDR3 region has the DNA TGTGCCAGCAGTTACACCGGGACAGATACGCAGTATTTT. This encodes CASSYTGTDTQYF.

This clonotype is deemed medium-sized. The V call is TRBV5-4, the J call TRBJ1-1, with 7 bases that match TRBD1. With 4 bases clipped from V and 6 bases from J, the junction kept 6 bases outside the gene matches. Germline CDR1 SGHNT, CDR2 YYREEE (reference sequence). This CDR3 is 13 amino acids long. The CDR3 nucleotides read TGTGCCAGCAGCGCCTCAGGGACAGCTGAAGCTTTCTTT. It is translated as CASSASGTAEAFF.

The chain combines TRBV5-5 with TRBJ2-1; D assignment may be TRBD1 or TRBD2 (5 bases each). Trimming pared 1 base from V and 10 bases from J, leaving 18 bases between. This CDR3 comprises 15 residues. CDR1 is SGHKS and CDR2 is YYEKEE in the germline V gene (reference sequence). The CDR3 coding sequence is TGTGCCAGCAGCTTGACGAGGGGTGGAACCTACGAGCAGTTCTTC. As protein: CASSLTRGGTYEQFF.

The V call is TRBV6-4, the J call TRBJ2-3; 8 bases are a match to TRBD1. Germline trimming cut 2 bases from V and 6 bases from J; bases unmatched to any gene: 4. CDR1 MRHNA and CDR2 SNTAGT come from the germline V gene. The CDR3 extends over 14 amino acids. The CDR3 DNA is TGTGCCAGCAGTGACGGTCAGGGGGCGGATACGCAGTATTTT. The encoded protein is CASSDGQGADTQYF.